This passage covers 25 T cell receptor beta chains from one sample sequenced in a study of early stage breast cancer tumors. Assay: immunoSEQ multiplex PCR; the TCRdb copy retains only in-frame clones and omits some. The repertoire holds just over 70,000 clones, roughly 80% seen once, with approximately 3.7% in the top ten. Material for sequencing was blood. The receptors here all came from a person between 60 and 70 years old with breast cancer.

The rearrangement uses TRBV29-1 and TRBJ2-1, with no clear D. Per germline, CDR1 SQVTM and CDR2 ANQGSEA. V shed 5 bases and J shed 6 bases, with 11 bases lying between them. The CDR3 has 12 amino acids. The chain's CDR3 is CSVWIPPNEQFF. The CDR3 nucleotides are TGCAGCGTTTGGATCCCGCCCAATGAGCAGTTCTTC.

The rearrangement links TRBV9 to TRBJ2-3; D remains unclear. Germline V gene lookup returns CDR1 SGDLS and CDR2 YYNGEE. The V and J ends lost 3 bases and 7 bases respectively, with 12 bases between them. The CDR3 has 13 amino acids. CDR3 loop: CASSANTDYTQYF. In DNA, the CDR3 is TGTGCCAGCAGCGCAAACACAGACTATACGCAGTATTTT. Complete variable domain (other parts from reference TRBV9 and TRBJ2-3): DSGVTQTPKHLITATGQRVTLRCSPRSGDLSVYWYQQSLDQGLQFLIQYYNGEERAKGNILERFSAQQFPDLHSELNLSSLELGDSALYFCASSANTDYTQYFGPGTRLTVL.

The gene calls are TRBV7-2 and TRBJ2-5; D possibly matches TRBD1 or TRBD2 (7 bases each). With 8 bases removed from V and 2 bases from J, the gap between germline ends came to 12 bases. CDR1 and CDR2 from the germline V gene are SGHTA and FQGNSA. The CDR3 covers 13 residues. The CDR3 DNA follows: TGTGCCAGCGGGGGGGGACAGCAAGAGACCCAGTACTTC. It codes for CASGGGQQETQYF.

The chain joins TRBV5-6 to TRBJ1-2; D not certain. CDR3 length equals 15 residues. CDR1 and CDR2 from the germline V gene are SGHDT and YYEEEE. V was clipped by 4 bases and J by 2 bases, with 15 bases between them. CDR3 sequence (DNA): TGTGCCAGCAGCCTGGATCGAAAGGTCAACTATGGCTACACCTTC. It yields the protein CASSLDRKVNYGYTF.

The gene calls are TRBV11-2 and TRBJ2-1, with no clear D. V lost 0 bases, J lost 7 bases, and 10 bases lay in between. The CDR3 is made up of 14 amino acids. Germline CDR1 SGHAT, CDR2 FQNNGV. The CDR3 loop reads CASSLESSRNEQFF. The CDR3 DNA reads as TGTGCCAGCAGCTTAGAGTCCAGCCGGAATGAGCAGTTCTTC.

The chain combines TRBV28 with TRBJ1-5, with TRBD1 as a possible D gene (6 bases). Germline-derived CDR1 and CDR2 are MDHEN and SYDVKM. V lost 6 bases to trimming and J lost 7 bases, with 16 bases between them. The CDR3 has 14 amino acids. CDR3 sequence (DNA): TGTGCCAGCAGGTCCCAAGGGGGTGTCCAGCCCCAGCATTTT. This encodes CASRSQGGVQPQHF.

V gene TRBV28 combines with J gene TRBJ2-2, with 9 bases aligning to TRBD1. Germline CDR1 and CDR2: MDHEN and SYDVKM. V shed 5 bases, J shed 6 bases, and the junction held 10 bases outside the gene matches. This CDR3 has 16 residues. The CDR3 sequence is CASSPPNRGQAGELFF. The DNA for the CDR3 is TGTGCCAGCAGTCCCCCTAACAGGGGGCAGGCCGGGGAGCTGTTTTTT.

V gene TRBV7-2 combines with J gene TRBJ2-7; D unresolved. The CDR3 totals 12 residues. With 0 bases removed from V and 9 bases from J, the gap between germline ends came to 9 bases. The germline V gene encodes CDR1 SGHTA and CDR2 FQGNSA. The CDR3 nucleotides read TGTGCCAGCAGCTTAGCGGCGTCTGGGCAGTACTTC. This sequence encodes CASSLAASGQYF.

The chain employs TRBV7-8 and TRBJ1-4, with D unclear. From germline, CDR1 is SGHVS and CDR2 FQNEAQ. V lost 4 bases, J lost 7 bases, and 13 bases lay in between. This CDR3 is 14 amino acids long. The CDR3 region is CASSSLMAGEKLFF. The CDR3 DNA sequence: TGTGCCAGCAGCTCCCTAATGGCAGGTGAAAAACTGTTTTTT.

The chain joins TRBV7-3 to TRBJ2-7, with D uncertain. V was trimmed by 5 bases and J by 3 bases, leaving 8 bases between them. CDR3 size: 12 residues. Germline loops: CDR1 SGHTA, CDR2 FQGTGA. CDR3 nucleotide sequence: TGTGCCAGCAGCCACCCAGGCTACGAGCAGTACTTC. It is translated as CASSHPGYEQYF.

This clone was recorded once. This chain uses TRBV28 with TRBJ1-2, with D unclear. Between the trimmed V and J ends, which lost 7 bases and 4 bases, there was a span of 16 bases. Germline V gives CDR1 MDHEN, CDR2 SYDVKM. The CDR3 length is 14 residues. The CDR3: CASTIQAGLYGYTF. CDR3 in DNA: TGTGCCAGCACCATCCAAGCCGGTCTCTATGGCTACACCTTC.

The rearrangement joins TRBV21-1 to TRBJ2-2. TRBV21-1 is deemed a pseudogene. This CDR3 is built from 16 residues. Here the CDR3 DNA reads TGTGCCAGCAGCAAAGTTTGCAGCTCGAACACCGGGGAGCTGTTTTTT. It codes for CASSKVCSSNTGELFF.

The CDR3 region has the DNA TGTGCCAGCTCACCGAACGCCGGGGGGGCCTCCGGGGAGCTGTTTTTT. Residues: CASSPNAGGASGELFF. This rearrangement joins TRBV18 to TRBJ2-2; 8 bases align to TRBD2. This CDR3 is 16 amino acids long. Per germline, CDR1 KGHSH and CDR2 LQKENI. V lost 3 bases to trimming and J lost 6 bases; unmatched junction nucleotides: 9.

The chain employs TRBV5-6 and TRBJ2-1; D is ambiguous. V was clipped by 4 bases and J by 14 bases, with 16 bases between them. The CDR3 is made up of 12 amino acids. Germline CDR1 and CDR2: SGHDT and YYEEEE. DNA for the CDR3: TGTGCCAGCAGCGTCAATGGGCCCCCAGAGTTCTTC. It yields the protein CASSVNGPPEFF.

The J gene is TRBJ1-2, the V gene TRBV6-6; D remains ambiguous. CDR1 is MNHNY, CDR2 SVGAGI, per germline (reference sequence). The CDR3 extends over 13 amino acids. Trimming took off 6 bases at V and 5 bases at J, with 13 bases between the two ends. CDR3 sequence (DNA): TGTGCCAGCAGACTAACAAGGTTGTATGGCTACACCTTC. Translation gives CASRLTRLYGYTF.

The rearrangement links TRBV5-5 to TRBJ1-5; D perhaps matches TRBD1 (6 bases). The CDR3 has 16 residues. Trimming removed 1 base from V and 4 bases from J, with 15 bases in between. The germline V gene encodes CDR1 SGHKS and CDR2 YYEKEE (reference sequence). The CDR3 loop is CASSLSPGAPNQPQHF. In nucleotides, the CDR3 is TGTGCCAGCAGCTTGAGTCCAGGGGCACCTAATCAGCCCCAGCATTTT.

This clone was detected once. The rearrangement links TRBV5-1 to TRBJ2-5; D gene unclear. V was pared by 1 base and J by 5 bases, with 12 bases between. The CDR3 is 14 amino acids. The germline CDR1 and CDR2 sequences are SGHRS and YFSETQ. The CDR3 DNA reads as TGCGCCAGCAGCTTGTATACCCTCGGGGAGACCCAGTACTTC. It encodes CASSLYTLGETQYF.

This clone was counted once. This chain connects TRBV5-1 to TRBJ2-3; tentatively, D is TRBD1 (6 bases). V was cut by 4 bases and J by 6 bases, with 12 bases left in between. The CDR3 contains 13 residues. Germline V gene sequence: CDR1 SGHRS, CDR2 YFSETQ. The CDR3 sequence is CASSTAGEDTQYF. CDR3 coding DNA: TGCGCCAGCAGCACCGCAGGGGAGGATACGCAGTATTTT. The whole variable domain, remainder taken from reference TRBV5-1 and TRBJ2-3, is KAGVTQTPRYLIKTRGQQVTLSCSPISGHRSVSWYQQTPGQGLQFLFEYFSETQRNKGNFPGRFSGRQFSNSRSEMNVSTLELGDSALYLCASSTAGEDTQYFGPGTRLTVL.

The rearrangement links TRBV27 to TRBJ1-1, with 8 bases matching TRBD1. CDR3 length: 15 residues. V dropped 4 bases and J dropped 5; count of bases not matched to a gene: 9. The V gene's germline CDR1 is MNHEY and CDR2 SMNVEV (reference sequence). CDR3 loop: CASSYQGQVGTEAFF. Here the CDR3 DNA reads TGTGCCAGCAGTTATCAGGGACAGGTAGGAACTGAAGCTTTCTTT.

The genes are TRBV5-1 and TRBJ1-6, with 8 bases fitting TRBD1. This CDR3 has 15 amino acids. V shed 3 bases, J shed 6 bases, and the junction held 5 bases outside the gene matches. Germline-derived CDR1 and CDR2 are SGHRS and YFSETQ. The chain's CDR3 is CASSSTGTGNSPLHF. CDR3 coding DNA: TGCGCCAGCAGCTCGACCGGGACAGGTAATTCACCCCTCCACTTT.

This clone was seen only a few times. The chain combines TRBV7-9 with TRBJ1-2; D is unresolved. The germline V gene encodes CDR1 SEHNR and CDR2 FQNEAQ (reference sequence). V lost 3 bases, J lost 8 bases, and 10 bases lay in between. The CDR3 covers 12 residues. The CDR3 loop reads CASSLYRLGYTF. CDR3 bases: TGTGCCAGCAGCTTGTACAGATTAGGCTACACCTTC.

The chain is built from TRBV5-1 and TRBJ2-3, with 9 positions matching TRBD2. V gave up 0 bases and J gave up 3 bases; unmatched junction bases: 8. CDR1 SGHRS and CDR2 YFSETQ come from the germline V gene. CDR3 size: 17 residues. This CDR3 reads CASSLASGGFQTDTQYF. As DNA, the CDR3 is TGCGCCAGCAGCTTGGCCAGCGGGGGGTTCCAAACAGATACGCAGTATTTT.

The chain links TRBV5-4 to TRBJ2-3; 8 positions agree with TRBD2. V was clipped by 6 bases and J by 5 bases; unmatched bases: 8. Germline assignment: CDR1 SGHNT and CDR2 YYREEE (reference sequence). There are 14 residues in the CDR3. The CDR3 sequence: CASTSAGVGDTQYF. As DNA, the CDR3 is TGTGCCAGCACATCAGCGGGAGTGGGAGATACGCAGTATTTT. Full variable domain (missing parts from reference TRBV5-4 and TRBJ2-3): ETGVTQSPTHLIKTRGQQVTLRCSSQSGHNTVSWYQQALGQGPQFIFQYYREEENGRGNFPPRFSGLQFPNYSSELNVNALELDDSALYLCASTSAGVGDTQYFGPGTRLTVL.

The rearrangement uses TRBV27 and TRBJ2-7, with a weak D call TRBD1 (5 bases). Trimming took 4 bases from V and 0 from J, leaving 7 bases between them. In germline, CDR1 is MNHEY, CDR2 SMNVEV (reference sequence). The CDR3 is 13 amino acids. The CDR3 bases are TGTGCCAGCAGTTACAGGTACTCCTACGAGCAGTACTTC. Translating gives CASSYRYSYEQYF.

The genes are TRBV5-1 and TRBJ2-1; 8 bases map to TRBD2. Germline loops: CDR1 SGHRS, CDR2 YFSETQ. V dropped 0 bases and J dropped 9; count of bases not matched to a gene: 8. This CDR3 is built from 15 residues. CDR3 in amino acids: CASSLAYGRATEQFF. CDR3 sequence (DNA): TGCGCCAGCAGCTTGGCCTACGGGAGGGCCACTGAGCAGTTCTTC.